The sequence of this T cell receptor (beta chain) was determined in a study of blood T cell repertoires in COVID-19. About the research overall: Material from acute and convalescent COVID-19 was sourced from the United States, Italy and Spain. Sample material is recorded as cDNA or gDNA derived from T cells, B-cell-depleted T cells, or PBMCs.

Recovered status applied to Cohort 3 donors who had two consecutive negative PCRs. It also applied to those with clearance or with symptom resolution. Germline V gene sequence: CDR1 SGHAT, CDR2 FQNNGV. This CDR3 is 16 amino acids long. J lost 5 bases, V lost 5 bases, and 9 bases had no gene match. Per the study methods: For nucleated cells, counts were estimated from reference gene primer amplification. TCRdb's table, derived via immunoSEQ multiplex PCR, lists solely in-frame clones and lacks some. The V and J calls and clone size come from that table; D and trimming were worked out from the DNA. In the table there are about 290,000 clones, roughly nine tenths of which are singletons.

The source material was PBMCs or T cells enriched from blood (not recorded which). This rearrangement joins TRBV11-2 to TRBJ2-2, with 9 bases fitting TRBD1. The source of this sequence is a woman aged 35 to 49 who had recovered from COVID-19. CDR3 in DNA: TGTGCCAGCAGCCCGAGACCGGGACAGGGAACCGGGGAGCTGTTTTTT. This translates into CASSPRPGQGTGELFF.